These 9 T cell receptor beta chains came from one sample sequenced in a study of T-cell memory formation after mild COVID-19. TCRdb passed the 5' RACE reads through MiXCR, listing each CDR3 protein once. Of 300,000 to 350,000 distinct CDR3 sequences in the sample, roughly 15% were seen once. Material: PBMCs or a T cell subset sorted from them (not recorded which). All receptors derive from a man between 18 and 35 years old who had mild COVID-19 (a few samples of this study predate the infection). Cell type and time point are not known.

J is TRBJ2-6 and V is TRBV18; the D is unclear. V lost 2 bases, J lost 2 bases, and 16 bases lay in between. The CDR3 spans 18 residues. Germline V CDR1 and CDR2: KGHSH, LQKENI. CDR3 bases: TGTGCCAGCTCACCAGTGGCAGGCCTGGGTGCTGGGGCCAACGTCCTGACTTTC. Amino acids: CASSPVAGLGAGANVLTF. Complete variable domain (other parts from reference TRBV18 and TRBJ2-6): NAGVMQNPRHLVRRRGQEARLRCSPMKGHSHVYWYRQLPEEGLKFMVYLQKENIIDESGMPKERFSAEFPKEGPSILRIQQVVRGDSAAYFCASSPVAGLGAGANVLTFGAGSRLTVL.

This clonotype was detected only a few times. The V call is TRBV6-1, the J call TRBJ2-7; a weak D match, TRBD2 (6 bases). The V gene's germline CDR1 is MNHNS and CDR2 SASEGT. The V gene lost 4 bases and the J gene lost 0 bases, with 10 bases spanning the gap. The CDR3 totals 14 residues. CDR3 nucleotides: TGTGCCAGCAGTGTTCTCGGGGGCTCCTACGAGCAGTACTTC. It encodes CASSVLGGSYEQYF.

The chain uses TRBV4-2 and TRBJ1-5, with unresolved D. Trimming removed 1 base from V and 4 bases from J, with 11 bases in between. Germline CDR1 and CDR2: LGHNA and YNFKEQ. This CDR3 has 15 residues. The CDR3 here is CASSQAPTTNQPQHF. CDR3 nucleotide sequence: TGTGCCAGCAGCCAAGCCCCGACAACTAATCAGCCCCAGCATTTT.

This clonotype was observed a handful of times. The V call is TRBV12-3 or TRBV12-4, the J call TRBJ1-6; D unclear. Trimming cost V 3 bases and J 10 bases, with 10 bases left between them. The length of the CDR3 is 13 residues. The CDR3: CASSFLMGSPLHF. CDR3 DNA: TGTGCCAGCAGTTTCCTAATGGGGTCACCCCTCCACTTT.

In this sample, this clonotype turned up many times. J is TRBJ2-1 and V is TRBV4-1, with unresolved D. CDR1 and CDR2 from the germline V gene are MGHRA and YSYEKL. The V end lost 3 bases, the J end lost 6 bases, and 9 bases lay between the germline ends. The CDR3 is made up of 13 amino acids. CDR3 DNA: TGCGCCAGCAGCCACGAAGGGTTCAATGAGCAGTTCTTC. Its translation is CASSHEGFNEQFF.

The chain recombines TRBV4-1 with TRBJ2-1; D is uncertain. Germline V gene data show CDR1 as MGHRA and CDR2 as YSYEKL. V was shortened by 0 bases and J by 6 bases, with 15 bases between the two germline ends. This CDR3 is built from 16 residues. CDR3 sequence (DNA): TGCGCCAGCAGCCAAGAGCCCGGAGCCATGGGCAATGAGCAGTTCTTC. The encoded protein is CASSQEPGAMGNEQFF.

CDR3 residues: CASSLERTNYGYTF. CDR3 in DNA: TGTGCCAGCAGCTTGGAGCGTACTAACTATGGCTACACCTTC. The gene calls are TRBV5-6 and TRBJ1-2; D is uncertain. Germline values: CDR1 SGHDT, CDR2 YYEEEE. The CDR3 is 14 residues long. Trimming removed 0 bases from V and 0 bases from J, with 6 bases in between. Together with reference TRBV5-6 and TRBJ1-2, the CDR3 gives the full variable domain: DAGVTQSPTHLIKTRGQQVTLRCSPKSGHDTVSWYQQALGQGPQFIFQYYEEEERQRGNFPDRFSGHQFPNYSSELNVNALLLGDSALYLCASSLERTNYGYTFGSGTRLTVV.

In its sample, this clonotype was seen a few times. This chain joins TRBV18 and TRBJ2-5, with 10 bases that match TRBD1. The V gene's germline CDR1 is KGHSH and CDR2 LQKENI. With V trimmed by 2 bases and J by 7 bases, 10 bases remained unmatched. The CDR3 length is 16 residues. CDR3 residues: CASSPLTTGGTGTQYF. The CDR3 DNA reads TGTGCCAGCTCACCATTAACGACAGGGGGCACGGGGACCCAGTACTTC. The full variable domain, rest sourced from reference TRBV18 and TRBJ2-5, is NAGVMQNPRHLVRRRGQEARLRCSPMKGHSHVYWYRQLPEEGLKFMVYLQKENIIDESGMPKERFSAEFPKEGPSILRIQQVVRGDSAAYFCASSPLTTGGTGTQYFGPGTRLLVL.

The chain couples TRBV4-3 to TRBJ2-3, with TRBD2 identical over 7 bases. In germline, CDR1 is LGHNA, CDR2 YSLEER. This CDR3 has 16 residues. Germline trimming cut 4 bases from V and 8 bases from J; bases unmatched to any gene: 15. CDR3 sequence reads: CASSRVSGDYLGTQYF. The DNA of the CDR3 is TGCGCCAGCAGCCGAGTAAGCGGGGACTATCTCGGTACGCAGTATTTT.